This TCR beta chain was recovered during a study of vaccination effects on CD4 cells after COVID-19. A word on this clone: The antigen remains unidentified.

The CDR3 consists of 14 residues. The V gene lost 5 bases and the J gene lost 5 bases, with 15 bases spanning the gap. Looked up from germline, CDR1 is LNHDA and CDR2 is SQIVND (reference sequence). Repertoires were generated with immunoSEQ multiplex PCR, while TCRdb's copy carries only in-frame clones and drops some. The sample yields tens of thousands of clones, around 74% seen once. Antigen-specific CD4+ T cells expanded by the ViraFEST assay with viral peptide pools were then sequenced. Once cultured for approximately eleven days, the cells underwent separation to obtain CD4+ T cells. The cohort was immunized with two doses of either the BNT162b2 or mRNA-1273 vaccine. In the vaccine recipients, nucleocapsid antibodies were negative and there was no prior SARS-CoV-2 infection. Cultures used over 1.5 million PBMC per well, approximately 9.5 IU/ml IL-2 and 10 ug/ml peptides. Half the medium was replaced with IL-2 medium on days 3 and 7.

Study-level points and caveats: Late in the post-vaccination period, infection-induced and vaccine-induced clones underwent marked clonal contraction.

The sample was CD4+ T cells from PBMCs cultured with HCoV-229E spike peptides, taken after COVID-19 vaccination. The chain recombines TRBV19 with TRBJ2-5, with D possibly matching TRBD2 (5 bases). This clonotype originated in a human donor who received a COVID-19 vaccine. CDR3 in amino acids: CASSLFAGGETQYF. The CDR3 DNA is TGTGCCAGTAGTTTATTCGCGGGTGGGGAGACCCAGTACTTC.